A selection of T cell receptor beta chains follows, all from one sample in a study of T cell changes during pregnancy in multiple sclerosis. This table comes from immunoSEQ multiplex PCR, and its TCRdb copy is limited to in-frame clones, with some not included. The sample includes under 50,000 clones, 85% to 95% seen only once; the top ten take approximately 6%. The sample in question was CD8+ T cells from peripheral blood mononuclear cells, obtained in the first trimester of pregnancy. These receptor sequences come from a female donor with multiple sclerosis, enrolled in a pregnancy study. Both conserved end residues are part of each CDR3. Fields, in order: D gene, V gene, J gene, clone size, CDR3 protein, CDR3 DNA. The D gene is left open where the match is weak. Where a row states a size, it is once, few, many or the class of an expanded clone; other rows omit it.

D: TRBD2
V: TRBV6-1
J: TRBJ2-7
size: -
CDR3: CASRARGGHEQYF
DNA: TGTGCCAGCCGCGCGCGGGGGGGCCACGAGCAGTACTTC

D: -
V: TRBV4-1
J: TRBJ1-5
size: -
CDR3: CASSPQESSNQPQHF
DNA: TGCGCCAGCAGCCCCCAGGAAAGCAGCAATCAGCCCCAGCATTTT

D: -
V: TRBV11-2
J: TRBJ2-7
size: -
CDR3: CASSPGTGPREQYF
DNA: TGTGCCAGCAGCCCCGGTACTGGGCCTCGTGAGCAGTACTTC

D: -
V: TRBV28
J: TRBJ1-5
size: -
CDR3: CASSLPQVYSNQPQHF
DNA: TGTGCCAGCAGTTTACCCCAGGTCTATAGCAATCAGCCCCAGCATTTT

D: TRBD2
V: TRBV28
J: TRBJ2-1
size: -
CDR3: CAIGLAGGHNEQFF
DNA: TGTGCCATCGGACTAGCGGGAGGCCACAATGAGCAGTTCTTC

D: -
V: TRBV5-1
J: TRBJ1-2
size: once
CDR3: CASSLGVPREGYGYTF
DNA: TGCGCCAGCAGCTTGGGGGTACCCAGGGAAGGCTATGGCTACACCTTC

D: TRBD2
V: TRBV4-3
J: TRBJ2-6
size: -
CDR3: CASSQEMGGSESGANVLTF
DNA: TGCGCCAGCAGCCAAGAAATGGGAGGGTCAGAATCTGGGGCCAACGTCCTGACTTTC

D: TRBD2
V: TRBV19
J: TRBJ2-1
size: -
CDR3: CASSIAAWGGNEQFF
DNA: TGTGCCAGTAGTATAGCCGCCTGGGGGGGGAATGAGCAGTTCTTC

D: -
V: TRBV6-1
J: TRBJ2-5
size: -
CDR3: CASSEWGRGRKETQYF
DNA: TGTGCCAGCAGTGAATGGGGCAGGGGGAGGAAAGAGACCCAGTACTTC

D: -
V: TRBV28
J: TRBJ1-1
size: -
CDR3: CASSPQGTEAFF
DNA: TGTGCCAGCAGCCCACAGGGAACTGAAGCTTTCTTT

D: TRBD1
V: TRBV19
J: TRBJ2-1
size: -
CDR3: CASSPLRQGTNEQFF
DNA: TGTGCCAGTAGTCCACTCCGACAGGGTACGAATGAGCAGTTCTTC

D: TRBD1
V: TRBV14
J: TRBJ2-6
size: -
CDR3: CASSHQDRGDVLTF
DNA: TGTGCCAGCAGCCATCAGGACAGGGGGGACGTCCTGACTTTC

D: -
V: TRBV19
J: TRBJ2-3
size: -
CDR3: CASSMTGISTDTQYF
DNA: TGTGCCAGTAGTATGACGGGGATAAGTACAGATACGCAGTATTTT

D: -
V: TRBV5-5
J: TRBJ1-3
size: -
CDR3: CASSFEGSGNTIYF
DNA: TGTGCCAGCAGCTTCGAGGGTTCGGGAAACACCATATATTTT

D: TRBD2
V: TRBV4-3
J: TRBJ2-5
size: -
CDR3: CASSQGLAGAQETQYF
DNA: TGCGCCAGCAGCCAAGGACTAGCGGGAGCCCAAGAGACCCAGTACTTC

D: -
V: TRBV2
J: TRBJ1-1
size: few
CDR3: CALRGRQIGEAFF
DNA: TGTGCCTTAAGGGGTAGACAGATCGGTGAAGCTTTCTTT

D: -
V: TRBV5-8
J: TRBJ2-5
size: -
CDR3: CASSSKKRQGKTQYF
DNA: TGTGCCAGCAGCTCAAAGAAGAGGCAGGGAAAGACCCAGTACTTC

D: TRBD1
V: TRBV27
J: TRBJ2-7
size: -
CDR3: CASMTGVHEQYF
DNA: TGTGCCAGCATGACAGGGGTCCACGAGCAGTACTTC

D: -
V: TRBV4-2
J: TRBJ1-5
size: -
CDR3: CASSPSSGPQHF
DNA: TGTGCCAGCAGCCCTTCAAGCGGGCCCCAGCATTTT

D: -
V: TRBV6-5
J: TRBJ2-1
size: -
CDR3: CASSMQGYEQFF
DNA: TGTGCCAGCAGTATGCAGGGCTATGAGCAGTTCTTC

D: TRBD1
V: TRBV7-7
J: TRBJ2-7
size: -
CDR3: CASSPRTGLSYEQYF
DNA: TGTGCCAGCAGCCCCCGGACAGGGCTCTCCTACGAGCAGTACTTC

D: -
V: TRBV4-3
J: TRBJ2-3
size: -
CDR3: CASSQGQGTTGTDTQYF
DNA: TGCGCCAGCAGCCAAGGTCAGGGGACGACTGGCACAGATACGCAGTATTTT

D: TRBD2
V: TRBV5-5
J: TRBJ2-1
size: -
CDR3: CASSPTLAGGDNEQFF
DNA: TGTGCCAGCAGCCCAACACTAGCGGGAGGGGACAATGAGCAGTTCTTC

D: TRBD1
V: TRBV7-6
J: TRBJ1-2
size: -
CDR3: CASSSDRDLDGYTF
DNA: TGTGCCAGCAGCAGTGACAGGGACTTGGATGGCTACACCTTC

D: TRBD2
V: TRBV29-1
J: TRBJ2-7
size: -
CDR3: CSVEVWNSGIFEQYF
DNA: TGCAGCGTTGAAGTGTGGAATAGCGGGATCTTCGAGCAGTACTTC

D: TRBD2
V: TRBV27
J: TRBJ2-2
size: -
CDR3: CASSFSTSGTTGELFF
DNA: TGTGCCAGCAGTTTTTCGACTAGCGGGACCACCGGGGAGCTGTTTTTT

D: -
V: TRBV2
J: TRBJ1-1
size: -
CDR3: CASGANTEAFF
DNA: TGTGCCAGCGGGGCGAACACTGAAGCTTTCTTT

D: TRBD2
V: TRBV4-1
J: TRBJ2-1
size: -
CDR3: CASSQTPSSTSGYNEQFF
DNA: TGCGCCAGCAGCCAAACCCCCTCTTCGACTAGCGGCTACAATGAGCAGTTCTTC

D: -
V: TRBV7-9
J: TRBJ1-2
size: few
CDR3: CASSLAADGYTF
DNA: TGTGCCAGCAGCTTAGCCGCGGATGGCTACACCTTC

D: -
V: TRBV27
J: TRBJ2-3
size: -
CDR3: CASSSVADTQYF
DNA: TGTGCCAGCAGTTCCGTCGCAGATACGCAGTATTTT

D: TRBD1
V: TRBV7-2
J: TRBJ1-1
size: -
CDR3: CASSLRTGVNTEAFF
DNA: TGTGCCAGCAGCCTCCGGACAGGGGTAAACACTGAAGCTTTCTTT

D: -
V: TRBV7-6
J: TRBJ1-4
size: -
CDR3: CASSRTPTNEKLFF
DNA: TGTGCCAGCAGCCGGACACCAACTAATGAAAAACTGTTTTTT

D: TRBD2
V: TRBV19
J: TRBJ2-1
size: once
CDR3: CASSSFGGGSFYEQFF
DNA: TGTGCCAGTAGTTCCTTCGGGGGAGGGTCATTTTATGAGCAGTTCTTC

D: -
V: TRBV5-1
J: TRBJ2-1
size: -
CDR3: CASSLAPNNEQFF
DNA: TGCGCCAGCAGCTTGGCCCCAAACAATGAGCAGTTCTTC

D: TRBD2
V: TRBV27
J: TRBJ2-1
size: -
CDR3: CASSLGLAEHYNEQFF
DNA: TGTGCCAGCAGTTTAGGACTAGCGGAGCACTACAATGAGCAGTTCTTC

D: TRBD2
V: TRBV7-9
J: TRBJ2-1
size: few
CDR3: CASSLAGTSGNEQFF
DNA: TGTGCCAGCAGCTTAGCTGGGACTAGCGGCAATGAGCAGTTCTTC

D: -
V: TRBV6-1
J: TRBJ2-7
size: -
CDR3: CASSEPNLGGKASYEQYF
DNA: TGTGCCAGCAGTGAACCGAACCTTGGAGGGAAAGCCTCCTACGAGCAGTACTTC

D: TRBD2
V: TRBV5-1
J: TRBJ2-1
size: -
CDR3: CASSTGTSGTRRSYNNEQFF
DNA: TGCGCCAGCAGCACCGGGACTAGCGGGACTAGACGATCCTACAACAATGAGCAGTTCTTC

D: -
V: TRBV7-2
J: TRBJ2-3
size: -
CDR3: CASSLLALTDTQYF
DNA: TGTGCCAGCAGCTTACTAGCCCTGACAGATACGCAGTATTTT

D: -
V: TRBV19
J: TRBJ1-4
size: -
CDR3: CASTGGEKLFF
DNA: TGTGCCAGTACGGGTGGCGAAAAACTGTTTTTT

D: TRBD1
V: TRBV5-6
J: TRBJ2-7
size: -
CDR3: CASSLAPGQHDQYF
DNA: TGTGCCAGCAGCTTGGCCCCGGGACAGCACGACCAGTACTTC

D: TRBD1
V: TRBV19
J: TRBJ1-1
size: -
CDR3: CATSDRGTEAFF
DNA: TGTGCCACCTCGGACAGGGGGACTGAAGCTTTCTTT

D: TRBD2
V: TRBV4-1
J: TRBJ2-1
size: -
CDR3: CASSQPSGTSGRAGEQFF
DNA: TGCGCCAGCAGCCAACCCTCTGGGACTAGCGGGAGGGCAGGTGAGCAGTTCTTC

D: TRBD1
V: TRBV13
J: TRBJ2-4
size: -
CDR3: CASSATGGAKNIQYF
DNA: TGTGCCAGCAGCGCAACAGGGGGAGCCAAAAACATTCAGTACTTC

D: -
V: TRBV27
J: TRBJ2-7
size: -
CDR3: CASSLQMAYEQYF
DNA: TGTGCCAGCAGTTTACAGATGGCCTACGAGCAGTACTTC